A single sample is the source of the 26 T cell receptor beta chains below, sequenced in a study of T cell repertoires in cytomegalovirus infection. In TCRdb, the reads were re-called with MiXCR into one record per CDR3 protein. The data contain about 250,000 distinct CDR3 sequences, over 15% of them seen just once; the ten biggest clones take up more than 45%. The sample consisted of CD8+ T cells from PBMCs. The receptors come from a human donor in good health (CMV status not recorded). Some clones in this sample may be carry-over from other donors' samples.

This chain joins TRBV12-3 or TRBV12-4 and TRBJ2-5, with 7 bases aligning to TRBD1. The ends lost 5 bases at V and 0 bases at J; junction bases unmatched: 12. There are 17 residues in the CDR3. For the CDR3, the DNA is TGTGCCAGCAGTCGCACTATGACAGGGAATGACCAAGAGACCCAGTACTTC. This sequence encodes CASSRTMTGNDQETQYF.

This clonotype was counted a single time. This rearrangement joins TRBV11-2 to TRBJ2-7; TRBD1 agrees at 7 bases. V was clipped by 5 bases and J by 2 bases; unmatched bases: 12. This CDR3 has 16 amino acids. Germline V gene data show CDR1 as SGHAT and CDR2 as FQNNGV. CDR3 sequence reads: CASSRIGNRGTYEQYF. In nucleotides, the CDR3 is TGTGCCAGCAGCCGAATAGGGAACAGGGGAACCTACGAGCAGTACTTC.

The rearrangement joins TRBV11-2 to TRBJ2-1; 9 nucleotides align to TRBD2. The CDR3 runs to 18 residues. CDR1 is SGHAT, CDR2 FQNNGV, per germline. V lost 1 base and J lost 1; bases outside the gene matches: 8. This CDR3 reads CASSLGFSLAGSYNEQFF. Here the CDR3 DNA reads TGTGCCAGCAGCTTAGGCTTTAGCCTAGCGGGGTCCTACAATGAGCAGTTCTTC.

About this clonotype: One base away lies a much larger clone, so this may be a sequencing read error. J is TRBJ1-5 and V is TRBV7-8; no firm D call. There are 15 residues in the CDR3. V lost 5 bases and J lost 0, with 11 bases in between. The germline CDR1 and CDR2 sequences are SGHVS and FQNEAQ. CDR3 in DNA: TGTGCCAGCAGCCCCGTGGCTTATAGCAATCAGCCCCAGCATTTT. It codes for CASSPVAYSNQPQHF. Drawing the rest from reference TRBV7-8 and TRBJ1-5, the complete variable domain is GAGVSQSPRYKVAKRGQDVALRCDPISGHVSLFWYQQALGQGPEFLTYFQNEAQLDKSGLPSDRFFAERPEGSVSTLKIQRTQQEDSAVYLCASSPVAYSNQPQHFGDGTRLSIL.

This clonotype has a handful of counts. The chain links TRBV10-3 to TRBJ2-7; 7 bases agree with TRBD1. The CDR3 is 15 amino acids. The ends lost 0 bases at V and 1 base at J; junction bases unmatched: 3. Germline assignment: CDR1 ENHRY and CDR2 SYGVKD. CDR3 DNA sequence: TGTGCCATCAGTGAGTCGAGACAGGGATCCTACGAGCAGTACTTC. Amino acid sequence: CAISESRQGSYEQYF.

This clonotype has ten or more counts. This sequence joins TRBV20-1 and TRBJ1-5; 9 bases are shared with TRBD1. The ends lost 5 bases at V and 3 bases at J; junction bases unmatched: 5. Per germline, CDR1 DFQATT and CDR2 SNEGSKA (reference sequence). The CDR3 loop spans 14 amino acids. The DNA for the CDR3 is TGCAGTGCTTGGACAGGGGACGCCAATCAGCCCCAGCATTTT. Translation gives CSAWTGDANQPQHF.

The V call is TRBV5-1, the J call TRBJ2-7, with 12 bases aligning to TRBD1. V was clipped by 4 bases and J by 5 bases; unmatched bases: 10. CDR3 size: 16 residues. Germline V gene data show CDR1 as SGHRS and CDR2 as YFSETQ. The CDR3 spells CASSLGQGAVFDEQYF. CDR3 nucleotides: TGCGCCAGCAGCCTGGGACAGGGGGCTGTTTTCGACGAGCAGTACTTC.

The gene calls are TRBV5-5 and TRBJ1-1; D is ambiguous. V lost 1 base, J lost 1 base, and 11 bases lay in between. Germline CDR1 and CDR2: SGHKS and YYEKEE (reference sequence). This CDR3 spans 15 amino acids. CDR3 residues: CASSLTAGENTEAFF. In DNA form, the CDR3 reads TGTGCCAGCAGCTTGACGGCCGGCGAGAACACTGAAGCTTTCTTT. The whole variable domain, filled in from reference TRBV5-5 and TRBJ1-1, reads DAGVTQSPTHLIKTRGQQVTLRCSPISGHKSVSWYQQVLGQGPQFIFQYYEKEERGRGNFPDRFSARQFPNYSSELNVNALLLGDSALYLCASSLTAGENTEAFFGQGTRLTVV.

This clonotype was seen more than once but under ten times. The chain carries TRBV5-1 and TRBJ1-1, with a tentative D call TRBD1 (5 bases). The length of the CDR3 is 16 residues. The V gene's germline CDR1 is SGHRS and CDR2 YFSETQ. V was clipped by 0 bases and J by 1 base, with 13 bases between them. The CDR3 DNA follows: TGCGCCAGCAGCTTGGTGTTTTCGACAGAGAACACTGAAGCTTTCTTT. Translation gives CASSLVFSTENTEAFF. Full variable domain (missing parts from reference TRBV5-1 and TRBJ1-1): KAGVTQTPRYLIKTRGQQVTLSCSPISGHRSVSWYQQTPGQGLQFLFEYFSETQRNKGNFPGRFSGRQFSNSRSEMNVSTLELGDSALYLCASSLVFSTENTEAFFGQGTRLTVV.

This clonotype was seen more than once but under ten times. The J gene is TRBJ2-5, the V gene TRBV7-9; either TRBD1 or TRBD2 may fit D (5 bases each). The CDR3 has 14 residues. Germline V gene lookup returns CDR1 SEHNR and CDR2 FQNEAQ (reference sequence). The V and J ends lost 6 bases and 5 bases respectively, with 16 bases between them. In DNA form, the CDR3 reads TGTGCCAGCAGACCTCCAGGGACGCTGGAGACCCAGTACTTC. Translating it yields CASRPPGTLETQYF. Looking up the rest from reference TRBV7-9 and TRBJ2-5 gives the full variable domain: DTGVSQNPRHKITKRGQNVTFRCDPISEHNRLYWYRQTLGQGPEFLTYFQNEAQLEKSRLLSDRFSAERPKGSFSTLEIQRTEQGDSAMYLCASRPPGTLETQYFGPGTRLLVL.

There are a few counts of this clonotype. The chain couples TRBV29-1 to TRBJ1-1; 11 nucleotides match TRBD1. The ends lost 2 bases at V and 7 bases at J; junction bases unmatched: 6. There are 14 residues in the CDR3. CDR1 is SQVTM, CDR2 ANQGSEA, per germline. The CDR3 nucleotides are TGCAGCGTTGAATTCGGACAGGGGGCGATTGAAGCTTTCTTT. It translates to CSVEFGQGAIEAFF.

This clonotype was seen ten or more times. This chain joins TRBV7-2 and TRBJ1-5; TRBD1 matches 8 bases. V shed 5 bases and J 0 bases; nucleotides not matched to a gene: 6. The CDR3 is made up of 16 amino acids. In germline, CDR1 is SGHTA, CDR2 FQGNSA. CDR3 sequence (DNA): TGTGCCAGCAGCCGGACAGGGATTTATAGCAATCAGCCCCAGCATTTT. Translated: CASSRTGIYSNQPQHF.

This clonotype was picked up many times. The genes are TRBV6-1 and TRBJ1-3; maybe TRBD1 (5 bases). Germline CDR1 MNHNS, CDR2 SASEGT. CDR3 length equals 19 residues. The ends were cut back, 2 bases at V and 0 bases at J, with 20 bases in the middle. CDR3 DNA sequence: TGTGCCAGCAGTGAACAGAATCTTTTGGCGACAGCCTCTGGAAACACCATATATTTT. This codes for CASSEQNLLATASGNTIYF.

The chain uses TRBV20-1 and TRBJ2-7; TRBD2 matches 14 bases. The CDR3 has 16 residues. CDR1 is DFQATT and CDR2 is SNEGSKA in the germline V gene (reference sequence). The junction had 9 bases not matched to a gene; V was cut back by 6 bases and J by 2 bases. CDR3 sequence reads: CSARGTSGGQTYEQYF. The DNA for the CDR3 is TGCAGTGCACGAGGGACTAGCGGGGGCCAAACCTACGAGCAGTACTTC.

This clonotype occurred many times. The V and J genes are TRBV7-9 and TRBJ1-4; 7 nucleotides line up with TRBD1. Germline V gives CDR1 SEHNR, CDR2 FQNEAQ (reference sequence). V lost 5 bases and J lost 5; bases outside the gene matches: 8. The CDR3 extends over 15 amino acids. The CDR3: CASSISDRDNEKLFF. Written as DNA, the CDR3 is TGTGCCAGCAGCATCTCCGACAGGGACAATGAAAAACTGTTTTTT.

CDR3 loop: CASGSPGQRYNEQFF. The CDR3 DNA is TGTGCCAGCGGTTCCCCGGGACAGCGTTACAATGAGCAGTTCTTC. The gene calls are TRBV12-3 or TRBV12-4 and TRBJ2-1; 7 nucleotides line up with TRBD1. With 8 bases clipped from V and 4 bases from J, the junction kept 11 bases outside the gene matches. The CDR3 has 15 residues.

This clonotype was seen at least ten times. The rearrangement joins TRBV6-5 to TRBJ1-1; D not resolved. V lost 2 bases to trimming and J lost 1 base, with 8 bases between them. This CDR3 is built from 14 residues. CDR1 is MNHEY and CDR2 is SVGAGI in the germline V gene. The CDR3 coding sequence is TGTGCCAGCAGTTACCTAGAGAGGAACACTGAAGCTTTCTTT. Its translation is CASSYLERNTEAFF.

This chain connects TRBV10-3 to TRBJ2-4; D gene ambiguous. The V end was cut by 6 bases, the J end by 3 bases, with 12 bases between. Germline values: CDR1 ENHRY, CDR2 SYGVKD. CDR3 length: 14 amino acids. CDR3 in DNA: TGTGCCATCAGCAACACAGAAAACAAAAACATTCAGTACTTC. Its protein product is CAISNTENKNIQYF.

The V gene is TRBV7-9, the J gene TRBJ2-1; TRBD2 matches at 12 bases. The germline V gene has CDR1 SEHNR and CDR2 FQNEAQ (reference sequence). Trimming took 5 bases from V and 0 from J; bases not matched to a gene: 5. CDR3 length: 17 residues. The CDR3 reads CASSPGLAGTSYNEQFF. CDR3 sequence (DNA): TGTGCCAGCAGCCCAGGACTAGCGGGAACCTCCTACAATGAGCAGTTCTTC.

This clonotype was found a few times. This sequence joins TRBV28 and TRBJ2-5; the match to TRBD1 covers 8 bases. Per the germline V gene, CDR1 is MDHEN and CDR2 is SYDVKM. The CDR3 extends over 17 amino acids. With V trimmed by 5 bases and J by 6 bases, 17 bases remained unmatched. The CDR3 DNA sequence: TGTGCCAGCAGTCTGGATCCCGGGACAGGTGAAGGCAAGACCCAGTACTTC. Protein: CASSLDPGTGEGKTQYF.

This clonotype was found many times. The J gene is TRBJ1-1, the V gene TRBV27; D is possibly TRBD1 (5 bases). Trimming stripped 3 bases from V and 7 bases from J, with 12 bases between. The CDR3 is 13 amino acids. Germline V lookup: CDR1 MNHEY, CDR2 SMNVEV (reference sequence). The CDR3 coding sequence is TGTGCCAGCAGTTTCGGCAGGGAAGGTGAAGCTTTCTTT. It codes for CASSFGREGEAFF.

The chain couples TRBV6-6 to TRBJ1-1, with unresolved D. This CDR3 comprises 14 residues. Germline V gene data show CDR1 as MNHNY and CDR2 as SVGAGI (reference sequence). Trimming pared 6 bases from V and 0 bases from J, leaving 11 bases between. CDR3 nucleotides: TGTGCCAGCAGCTCTCAGACGGTGAACACTGAAGCTTTCTTT. Translating gives CASSSQTVNTEAFF.

This rearrangement joins TRBV29-1 to TRBJ2-2, with D possibly TRBD2 on 7 matching bases. CDR1 and CDR2 from the germline V gene are SQVTM and ANQGSEA. The CDR3 runs to 15 residues. V was clipped by 6 bases and J by 2 bases, with 16 bases between them. The CDR3 loop is CSVPGRGTNTGELFF. In nucleotides, the CDR3 is TGCAGCGTACCCGGGCGGGGGACAAACACCGGGGAGCTGTTTTTT.

This clonotype was observed a few times. This chain connects TRBV4-1 to TRBJ2-7, with D possibly called TRBD1 or TRBD2 (5 bases each). The V end was cut by 3 bases, the J end by 5 bases, with 11 bases between. Per the germline V gene, CDR1 is MGHRA and CDR2 is YSYEKL. CDR3 length: 13 amino acids. CDR3: CASSHRVGDEQYF. CDR3 coding DNA: TGCGCCAGCAGCCACCGTGTGGGGGACGAGCAGTACTTC.

The V and J genes are TRBV9 and TRBJ1-1; D is uncertain. The CDR3 is made up of 12 amino acids. The V and J ends lost 0 bases and 10 bases respectively, with 10 bases between them. CDR1 is SGDLS, CDR2 YYNGEE, per germline. The chain's CDR3 is CASSVVRDPAFF. CDR3 DNA sequence: TGTGCCAGCAGCGTAGTACGAGATCCAGCTTTCTTT.

The sample holds a few counts of this clonotype. V usage is TRBV28 and J usage is TRBJ2-5; 10 bases agree with TRBD1. CDR1 and CDR2 from the germline V gene are MDHEN and SYDVKM. V dropped 5 bases and J dropped 5; count of bases not matched to a gene: 11. The CDR3 extends over 16 amino acids. CDR3 nucleotides: TGTGCCAGCAGTGCCCGGGACAGGGGAGCGCTGGAGACCCAGTACTTC. Amino acid sequence: CASSARDRGALETQYF. The full variable domain, completed using reference TRBV28 and TRBJ2-5, is DVKVTQSSRYLVKRTGEKVFLECVQDMDHENMFWYRQDPGLGLRLIYFSYDVKMKEKGDIPEGYSVSREKKERFSLILESASTNQTSMYLCASSARDRGALETQYFGPGTRLLVL.